These 5 T cell receptor beta chains originate from one sample sequenced in a study of response to subunit inactivated influenza vaccine. Via MiXCR, TCRdb re-called the RT-PCR reads, giving one row per CDR3 protein. The data show about 540,000 distinct CDR3 sequences, around a quarter seen once. The sample was also linked to a second study, of T cells expressing NK-cell markers. As reported in that work: 5'RACE template switching with UMIs generated TCR beta cDNA.

Sequencing used CD4+ T cells sorted from PBMCs, obtained about 12 days after vaccination. These TCRs come from a man over 45 who received an inactivated influenza vaccine.

The sample holds a few counts of this clonotype. The genes are TRBV12-3 or TRBV12-4 and TRBJ1-2, with 9 bases aligning to TRBD1. The trim removed 5 bases at V and 2 bases at J, leaving 6 bases unmatched. This CDR3 contains 15 residues. CDR3 coding DNA: TGTGCCAGCAGTCGAACTGGACAGGGGAACTATGGCTACACCTTC. It translates to CASSRTGQGNYGYTF.

V usage is TRBV12-3 or TRBV12-4 and J usage is TRBJ2-1; D unresolved. V was cut by 2 bases and J by 2 bases, with 16 bases left in between. This CDR3 is 17 amino acids long. CDR3 in amino acids: CASSLSSIGNPYNEQFF. CDR3 in DNA: TGTGCCAGCAGTTTAAGCTCCATAGGGAACCCCTACAATGAGCAGTTCTTC.

The chain carries TRBV6-1 and TRBJ2-5, with D possibly matching TRBD1 (6 bases). The CDR3 consists of 16 residues. Looked up from germline, CDR1 is MNHNS and CDR2 is SASEGT. V dropped 5 bases and J dropped 0 bases, with 16 bases sitting between them. The CDR3 DNA is TGTGCCAGCAGTAAAGGGACATCCCCGTACCAAGAGACCCAGTACTTC. As protein: CASSKGTSPYQETQYF.

The rearrangement links TRBV20-1 to TRBJ2-4; perhaps TRBD2 as D (5 bases). CDR3 length equals 17 residues. Trimming stripped 0 bases from V and 3 bases from J, with 18 bases between. Germline CDR1 is DFQATT and CDR2 is SNEGSKA (reference sequence). The CDR3 DNA follows: TGCAGTGCTAGAGAGTTAAGGTCGGGAAACCTCAAAAACATTCAGTACTTC. It codes for CSARELRSGNLKNIQYF.

In this sample, this clonotype turned up a few times. The chain combines TRBV5-1 with TRBJ1-2; TRBD1 agrees at 7 bases. Germline V CDR1 and CDR2: SGHRS, YFSETQ. The junction had 8 bases not matched to a gene; V was cut back by 1 base and J by 5 bases. The CDR3 sequence is 15 residues long. CDR3 bases: TGCGCCAGCAGCTTGCAAATGGGACAGCAGTATGGCTACACCTTC. This translates into CASSLQMGQQYGYTF.